Given below is one T cell receptor beta chain in context. Its antigen is as yet unknown. CDR1 is LNHDA, CDR2 SQIVND, per germline (reference sequence). There are 16 residues in the CDR3. The data are from a study of monozygotic twins with inflammatory bowel disease. From its re-call of the 5' RACE reads, TCRdb lists each CDR3 protein once, without DNA. This repertoire comprises a few hundred thousand distinct CDR3 sequences; its ten largest clones make up 2% to 2.5%. Overall study findings and caveats: The analysis did not separate different T cell subtypes. It was in IBD patients that TCRbeta diversity (inverse Simpson) was lower than in healthy co-twins.

Sequencing used blood. The J gene is TRBJ1-5, the V gene TRBV19; the TRBD1 assignment by TCRdb is unverifiable without DNA. The receptor comes from a human donor with ulcerative colitis or Crohn's disease, or a healthy co-twin of an affected twin (not recorded which). The CDR3: CATKATGTEFNQPQHF.